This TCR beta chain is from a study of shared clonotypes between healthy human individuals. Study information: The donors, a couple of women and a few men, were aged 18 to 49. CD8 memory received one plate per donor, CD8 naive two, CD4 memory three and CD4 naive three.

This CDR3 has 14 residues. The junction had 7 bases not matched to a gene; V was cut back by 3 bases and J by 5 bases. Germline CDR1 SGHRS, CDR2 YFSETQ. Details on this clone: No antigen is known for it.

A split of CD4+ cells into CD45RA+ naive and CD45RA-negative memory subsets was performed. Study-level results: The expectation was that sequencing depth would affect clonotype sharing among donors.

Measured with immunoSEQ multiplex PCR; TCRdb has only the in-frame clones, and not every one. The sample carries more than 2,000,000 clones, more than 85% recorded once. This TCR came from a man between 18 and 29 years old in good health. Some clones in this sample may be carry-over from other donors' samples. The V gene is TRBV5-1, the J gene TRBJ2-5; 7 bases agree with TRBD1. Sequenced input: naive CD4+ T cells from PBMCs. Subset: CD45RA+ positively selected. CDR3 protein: CASSSTGIGETQYF. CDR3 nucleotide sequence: TGCGCCAGCAGCTCGACAGGGATTGGCGAGACCCAGTACTTC. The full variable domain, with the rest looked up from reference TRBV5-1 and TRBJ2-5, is KAGVTQTPRYLIKTRGQQVTLSCSPISGHRSVSWYQQTPGQGLQFLFEYFSETQRNKGNFPGRFSGRQFSNSRSEMNVSTLELGDSALYLCASSSTGIGETQYFGPGTRLLVL.